This paragraph reports one T cell receptor beta chain. Its antigen is currently unknown. CDR1 is SQVTM, CDR2 ANQGSEA, per germline. The CDR3 extends over 13 amino acids. Losses at the gene ends were 6 bases for V and 6 bases for J; bases not matched to a gene: 8. This entry is derived from a study of shared clonotypes between healthy human individuals. General observations from the study: Larger richness was generally estimated for naive than memory subsets.

Profiling relied on immunoSEQ multiplex PCR, and the TCRdb table lists in-frame clones only, not all of them. The table lists 1.5 million to 1.9 million clones, 95% to 99% of them singletons, with 0.45% in the top ten. CD4+ cells underwent separation, giving CD45RA+ naive and CD45RA-negative memory subsets. The V and J genes are TRBV29-1 and TRBJ2-1, with 7 bases aligning to TRBD1. Material: naive CD4+ T cells sorted from blood. The subset here: CD45RA+ positively selected. The sequence came from a man under 40 in good health. CDR3 nucleotides: TGCAGCGTCGGACAGGTTGTACGCAATGAGCAGTTCTTC. Its protein is CSVGQVVRNEQFF.